One and the same sample provided the 27 T cell receptor beta chains below, sequenced in a study of blood T cell repertoires in COVID-19. TCRdb's copy holds only in-frame clones and misses some; the assay was immunoSEQ multiplex PCR. The data show fewer than 250,000 clones, approximately 82% seen once. Material for sequencing was peripheral blood. The source is a woman older than 75 with acute or convalescent COVID-19.

The rearrangement joins TRBV28 to TRBJ2-5, with 14 bases matching TRBD2. The CDR3 totals 16 residues. Trimming cost V 6 bases and J 3 bases; bases outside gene matches: 6. Germline V CDR1 and CDR2: MDHEN, SYDVKM. This CDR3 is CASSGLGLAGEETQYF. DNA of the CDR3: TGTGCCAGCAGCGGGTTGGGACTAGCGGGAGAAGAGACCCAGTACTTC.

The J gene is TRBJ2-2, the V gene TRBV2; tentatively, D is TRBD2 (6 bases). The CDR3 has 14 amino acids. Germline lookup yields CDR1 SNHLY and CDR2 FYNNEI. The V end lost 4 bases, the J end lost 4 bases, and 10 bases lay between the germline ends. CDR3 loop: CASSVLRGTGELFF. DNA of the CDR3: TGTGCCAGCAGTGTTCTGCGGGGCACCGGGGAGCTGTTTTTT.

This chain joins TRBV21-1 and TRBJ2-1; TRBD1, the table's D call, lacks a check against the DNA. TRBV21-1 is classified as a pseudogene. CDR3 length equals 15 residues. CDR3: CASSKEKAGVNEQFF. The DNA for the CDR3 is TGTGCCAGCAGCAAAGAAAAGGCAGGGGTGAATGAGCAGTTCTTC.

CDR3 residues: CASAQGFQETQYF. CDR3 DNA: TGTGCCAGCGCTCAGGGTTTTCAAGAGACCCAGTACTTC. The J gene is TRBJ2-5, the V gene TRBV5-4, with D tentatively TRBD1 (5 bases). The length of the CDR3 is 13 residues. CDR1 SGHNT and CDR2 YYREEE come from the germline V gene (reference sequence). V was cut by 7 bases and J by 2 bases, with 12 bases left in between. The variable domain in full, completed from reference TRBV5-4 and TRBJ2-5, reads ETGVTQSPTHLIKTRGQQVTLRCSSQSGHNTVSWYQQALGQGPQFIFQYYREEENGRGNFPPRFSGLQFPNYSSELNVNALELDDSALYLCASAQGFQETQYFGPGTRLLVL.

With regard to this clone: Other DNA sequences in the sample encode the same CDR3. The chain uses TRBV12-3 or TRBV12-4 and TRBJ1-5; D remains unclear. The CDR3 is 13 residues long. V was cut by 3 bases and J by 4 bases, with 7 bases left in between. CDR3 sequence reads: CASSLSGNQPQHF. The DNA for the CDR3 is TGTGCCAGCAGTTTGTCGGGGAATCAGCCCCAGCATTTT.

This clone was found a few times. The gene calls are TRBV6-5 and TRBJ1-1; possible D gene TRBD1, 6 bases. The length of the CDR3 is 13 residues. Looked up from germline, CDR1 is MNHEY and CDR2 is SVGAGI. The V gene lost 8 bases and the J gene lost 2 bases, with 12 bases spanning the gap. The CDR3 here is CASFGQLNTEAFF. CDR3 nucleotides: TGTGCCAGCTTCGGACAGTTAAACACTGAAGCTTTCTTT.

The CDR3 region has the DNA TGCGCCAGCAGCCCACAAGGACTAGCGGGAAACACCGGGGAGCTGTTTTTT. Amino acid sequence: CASSPQGLAGNTGELFF. V is TRBV5-1 and J is TRBJ2-2; 12 bases line up with TRBD2. Trimming at V came to 4 bases and at J to 2 bases, leaving 6 bases not matched to a gene. Germline assignment: CDR1 SGHRS and CDR2 YFSETQ. This CDR3 region has 17 residues. The full variable domain, completed using reference TRBV5-1 and TRBJ2-2, is KAGVTQTPRYLIKTRGQQVTLSCSPISGHRSVSWYQQTPGQGLQFLFEYFSETQRNKGNFPGRFSGRQFSNSRSEMNVSTLELGDSALYLCASSPQGLAGNTGELFFGEGSRLTVL.

The chain joins TRBV27 to TRBJ2-1, with D hard to call. The CDR3 spans 11 residues. V was clipped by 4 bases and J by 8 bases, with 6 bases between them. CDR1 and CDR2 (germline): MNHEY, SMNVEV (reference sequence). The DNA for the CDR3 is TGTGCCAGCAGTTCGGTCCATGAGCAGTTCTTC. It codes for CASSSVHEQFF.

CDR3 region: CASKTRGSGYTF. The CDR3, as DNA: TGTGCCAGCAAAACCAGGGGCAGTGGCTACACCTTC. The V call is TRBV13, the J call TRBJ1-2, with D possibly being TRBD1 (6 bases). Germline V gene lookup returns CDR1 PRHDT and CDR2 FYEKMQ (reference sequence). This CDR3 region has 12 residues. Trimming shortened V by 7 bases and J by 7 bases, and 13 bases separated the two germline ends.

V usage is TRBV9 and J usage is TRBJ2-1; D is perhaps TRBD2 (5 bases). CDR1 and CDR2 from the germline V gene are SGDLS and YYNGEE. With 0 bases removed from V and 5 bases from J, the gap between germline ends came to 18 bases. This CDR3 has 17 amino acids. CDR3 bases: TGTGCCAGCAGCGTAGGGACTTCCCACGCCAACAACAATGAGCAGTTCTTC. Amino acids: CASSVGTSHANNNEQFF.

The chain joins TRBV7-9 to TRBJ1-2; TRBD1 aligns across 8 bases. V lost 4 bases to trimming and J lost 7 bases; unmatched junction nucleotides: 5. The CDR3 runs to 13 residues. Germline V gene lookup returns CDR1 SEHNR and CDR2 FQNEAQ (reference sequence). The CDR3: CASSSLDRAGYTF. CDR3 coding DNA: TGTGCCAGCAGCTCCCTGGACAGGGCTGGCTACACCTTC.

The gene calls are TRBV2 and TRBJ1-6; D uncertain. The CDR3 totals 15 residues. V was cut by 6 bases and J by 0 bases, with 9 bases left in between. The germline CDR1 and CDR2 sequences are SNHLY and FYNNEI. CDR3 in DNA: TGTGCCAGCAGGGAGGGAAGCTCCTATAATTCACCCCTCCACTTT. Its protein product is CASREGSSYNSPLHF.

The chain carries TRBV5-6 and TRBJ2-4, with D maybe TRBD1 (5 bases). The V gene's germline CDR1 is SGHDT and CDR2 YYEEEE. The CDR3 has 16 amino acids. V lost 6 bases and J lost 0, with 16 bases in between. CDR3 bases: TGTGCCAGCACAATTTGGGGCAGACTAGCCAAAAACATTCAGTACTTC. Amino acid sequence: CASTIWGRLAKNIQYF. Complete variable domain (other parts from reference TRBV5-6 and TRBJ2-4): DAGVTQSPTHLIKTRGQQVTLRCSPKSGHDTVSWYQQALGQGPQFIFQYYEEEERQRGNFPDRFSGHQFPNYSSELNVNALLLGDSALYLCASTIWGRLAKNIQYFGAGTRLSVL.

This rearrangement joins TRBV9 to TRBJ1-2, with D perhaps TRBD1 (6 bases). V lost 0 bases and J 8 bases, leaving 14 bases between the germline ends. This CDR3 region has 14 residues. In germline, CDR1 is SGDLS, CDR2 YYNGEE. CDR3 loop: CASSVGGTPGGYTF. CDR3 nucleotides: TGTGCCAGCAGCGTAGGAGGGACACCGGGGGGCTACACCTTC.

The chain combines TRBV27 with TRBJ2-7; D is possibly TRBD2 (5 bases). This CDR3 spans 14 amino acids. Germline CDR1 MNHEY, CDR2 SMNVEV (reference sequence). Trimming removed 2 bases from V and 5 bases from J, with 13 bases in between. The CDR3 DNA follows: TGTGCCAGCAGTTTACGAGCGGAAAGCAACGAGCAGTACTTC. The encoded protein is CASSLRAESNEQYF.

This chain joins TRBV5-5 and TRBJ2-1; TRBD2 matches at 8 bases. With 4 bases clipped from V and 8 bases from J, the junction kept 20 bases outside the gene matches. This CDR3 contains 18 residues. Germline loops: CDR1 SGHKS, CDR2 YYEKEE (reference sequence). Here the CDR3 DNA reads TGTGCCAGCAGCCCCCCTTCCTCGGGACTAGGCGAATACCATGAGCAGTTCTTC. Translation: CASSPPSSGLGEYHEQFF.

This clone was detected only once. This chain connects TRBV5-8 to TRBJ1-2; 7 bases fit TRBD1. Germline V lookup: CDR1 SGHTS, CDR2 YDEGEE. Unmatched junction bases numbered 5, after V lost 1 base and J lost 5 bases. The CDR3 length is 14 residues. The DNA of the CDR3 is TGTGCCAGCAGCTTGACAGGGGCTCCTTATGGCTACACCTTC. Translation gives CASSLTGAPYGYTF. The variable domain in full, completed from reference TRBV5-8 and TRBJ1-2, reads EAGVTQSPTHLIKTRGQQATLRCSPISGHTSVYWYQQALGLGLQFLLWYDEGEERNRGNFPPRFSGRQFPNYSSELNVNALELEDSALYLCASSLTGAPYGYTFGSGTRLTVV.

The CDR3 bases are TGTGCCAGTAGGACCCTAGGAAATAAGCCCAATTCGATGGAGCAGTTCTTC. Translating it yields CASRTLGNKPNSMEQFF. The chain joins TRBV19 to TRBJ2-1; D uncertain. Trimming removed 6 bases from V and 10 bases from J, with 28 bases in between. Germline assignment: CDR1 LNHDA and CDR2 SQIVND (reference sequence). This CDR3 spans 17 amino acids.

The chain carries TRBV11-3 and TRBJ2-1; the match to TRBD2 covers 8 bases. In germline, CDR1 is SGHNT, CDR2 YENEEA. CDR3 length: 15 residues. The trim removed 5 bases at V and 7 bases at J, leaving 10 bases unmatched. The CDR3 sequence is CASSPRGSGVNEQFF. The CDR3 region has the DNA TGTGCCAGCAGCCCGCGCGGTAGCGGGGTTAATGAGCAGTTCTTC.

This chain uses TRBV20-1 with TRBJ1-2, with D possibly being TRBD1 (6 bases). This CDR3 contains 10 residues. V lost 5 bases and J 6 bases, leaving 7 bases between the germline ends. Germline loops: CDR1 DFQATT, CDR2 SNEGSKA (reference sequence). CDR3 DNA sequence: TGCAGTGCTTACAGGGATGGCTACACCTTC. Translated: CSAYRDGYTF.

This clone was detected once. The chain combines TRBV5-1 with TRBJ1-4; 7 positions match TRBD1. The junction had 5 bases not matched to a gene; V was cut back by 0 bases and J by 3 bases. CDR3 size: 16 residues. Germline V gives CDR1 SGHRS, CDR2 YFSETQ. The CDR3 sequence: CASSLEGALANEKLFF. CDR3 in DNA: TGCGCCAGCAGCTTGGAGGGGGCGTTGGCTAATGAAAAACTGTTTTTT.

The V call is TRBV5-4, the J call TRBJ1-1; D is uncertain. This CDR3 contains 15 residues. Germline V gene sequence: CDR1 SGHNT, CDR2 YYREEE (reference sequence). Trimming left V 4 bases short and J 5 bases short, with 18 bases between. The CDR3 is CASSPVSRRSTEAFF. CDR3 nucleotide sequence: TGTGCCAGCAGCCCTGTGAGTCGGAGGTCAACTGAAGCTTTCTTT.

The chain couples TRBV7-9 to TRBJ1-1, with 7 bases matching TRBD1. Trimming removed 0 bases from V and 0 bases from J; junction bases left unmatched: 10. The CDR3 sequence is 18 residues long. Per the germline V gene, CDR1 is SEHNR and CDR2 is FQNEAQ (reference sequence). The CDR3 DNA follows: TGTGCCAGCAGCTTAGCCGGGACAGTTTTGCCTATGAACACTGAAGCTTTCTTT. Translated: CASSLAGTVLPMNTEAFF.

The rearrangement joins TRBV10-3 to TRBJ1-5, with TRBD1 as a possible D gene (5 bases). Germline V CDR1 and CDR2: ENHRY, SYGVKD. The CDR3 has 13 residues. Between the trimmed V and J ends, which lost 6 bases and 3 bases, there was a span of 9 bases. The DNA of the CDR3 is TGTGCCATCAGCGTGGACAACAATCAGCCCCAGCATTTT. Translation: CAISVDNNQPQHF.

This clone was found once. This rearrangement joins TRBV28 to TRBJ1-1; D is unclear. This CDR3 region has 14 residues. Germline assignment: CDR1 MDHEN and CDR2 SYDVKM. The germline V and J ends were trimmed by 3 bases and 4 bases, with 12 bases remaining between them. The CDR3 bases are TGTGCCAGCAGTTTGGCCAGCCTAGGCACTGAAGCTTTCTTT. As protein: CASSLASLGTEAFF.

This chain uses TRBV9 with TRBJ2-1; 12 bases are a match to TRBD2. This CDR3 is built from 16 residues. Germline lookup yields CDR1 SGDLS and CDR2 YYNGEE. The ends lost 4 bases at V and 10 bases at J; junction bases unmatched: 12. CDR3 protein: CASSLIPSGRAGEQFF. CDR3 DNA sequence: TGTGCCAGCAGCTTAATCCCTAGCGGGAGGGCGGGAGAGCAGTTCTTC.

The V call is TRBV28, the J call TRBJ2-1; 10 bases align to TRBD1. Germline V gene data show CDR1 as MDHEN and CDR2 as SYDVKM. The CDR3 length is 15 residues. The V and J ends lost 5 bases and 6 bases, in that order; junction bases with no gene match: 7. The CDR3 DNA reads as TGTGCCAGCAGTCACTGGACAGGGGGGAGCAATGAGCAGTTCTTC. It is translated as CASSHWTGGSNEQFF.